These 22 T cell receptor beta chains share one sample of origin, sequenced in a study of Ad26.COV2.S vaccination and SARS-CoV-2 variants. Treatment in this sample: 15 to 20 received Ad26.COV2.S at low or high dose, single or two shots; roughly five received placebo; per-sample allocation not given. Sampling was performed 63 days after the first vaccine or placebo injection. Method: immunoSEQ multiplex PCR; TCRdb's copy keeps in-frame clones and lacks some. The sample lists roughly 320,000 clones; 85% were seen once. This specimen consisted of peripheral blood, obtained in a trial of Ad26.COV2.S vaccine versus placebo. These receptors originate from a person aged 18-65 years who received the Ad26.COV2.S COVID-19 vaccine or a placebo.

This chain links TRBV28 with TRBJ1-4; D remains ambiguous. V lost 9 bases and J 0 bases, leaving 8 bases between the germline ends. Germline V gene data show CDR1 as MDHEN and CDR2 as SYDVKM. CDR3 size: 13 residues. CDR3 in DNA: TGTGCCAGTAAAGATGCAACTAATGAAAAACTGTTTTTT. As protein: CASKDATNEKLFF.

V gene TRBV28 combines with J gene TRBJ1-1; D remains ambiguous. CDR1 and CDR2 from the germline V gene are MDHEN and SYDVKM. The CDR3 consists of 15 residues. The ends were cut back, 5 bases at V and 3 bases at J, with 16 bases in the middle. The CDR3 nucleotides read TGTGCCAGCAGTCACCTTACAAGGCGATACACTGAAGCTTTCTTT. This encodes CASSHLTRRYTEAFF.

The CDR3 here is CASSPAPGRGRGNIQYF. In DNA, the CDR3 is TGCGCCAGCTCCCCCGCGCCAGGGCGGGGACGGGGAAACATTCAGTACTTC. V usage is TRBV5-1 and J usage is TRBJ2-4; maybe TRBD2 (6 bases). Germline V gene lookup returns CDR1 SGHRS and CDR2 YFSETQ. V lost 7 bases and J 6 bases, leaving 26 bases between the germline ends. The CDR3 is 17 residues long.

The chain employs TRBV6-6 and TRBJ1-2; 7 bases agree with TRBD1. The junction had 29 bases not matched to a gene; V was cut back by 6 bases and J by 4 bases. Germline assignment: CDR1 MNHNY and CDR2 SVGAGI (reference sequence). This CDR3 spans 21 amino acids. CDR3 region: CASSGGGDSQPQPLGSYGYTF. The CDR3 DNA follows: TGTGCCAGCAGCGGGGGTGGGGACAGCCAGCCGCAACCCCTAGGGTCCTATGGCTACACCTTC.

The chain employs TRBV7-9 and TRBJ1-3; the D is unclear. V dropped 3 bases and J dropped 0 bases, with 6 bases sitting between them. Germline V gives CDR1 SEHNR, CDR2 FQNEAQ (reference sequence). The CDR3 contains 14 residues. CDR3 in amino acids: CASSLTGSGNTIYF. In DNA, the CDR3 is TGTGCCAGCAGCTTGACCGGCTCTGGAAACACCATATATTTT. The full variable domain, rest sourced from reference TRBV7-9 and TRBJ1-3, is DTGVSQNPRHKITKRGQNVTFRCDPISEHNRLYWYRQTLGQGPEFLTYFQNEAQLEKSRLLSDRFSAERPKGSFSTLEIQRTEQGDSAMYLCASSLTGSGNTIYFGEGSWLTVV.

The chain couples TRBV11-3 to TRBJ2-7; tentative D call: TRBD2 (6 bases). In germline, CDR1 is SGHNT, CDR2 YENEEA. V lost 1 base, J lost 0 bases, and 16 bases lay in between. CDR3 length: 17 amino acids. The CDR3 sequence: CASSLGRGGILSYEQYF. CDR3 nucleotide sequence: TGTGCCAGCAGCTTAGGGAGGGGCGGGATTCTCTCCTACGAGCAGTACTTC.

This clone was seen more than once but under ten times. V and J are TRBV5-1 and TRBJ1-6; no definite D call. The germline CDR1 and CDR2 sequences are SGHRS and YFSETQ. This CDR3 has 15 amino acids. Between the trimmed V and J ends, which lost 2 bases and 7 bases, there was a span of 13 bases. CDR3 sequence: CASSFAGGLNSPLHF. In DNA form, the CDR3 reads TGCGCCAGCAGCTTCGCAGGCGGATTGAATTCACCCCTCCACTTT. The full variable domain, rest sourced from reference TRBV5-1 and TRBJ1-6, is KAGVTQTPRYLIKTRGQQVTLSCSPISGHRSVSWYQQTPGQGLQFLFEYFSETQRNKGNFPGRFSGRQFSNSRSEMNVSTLELGDSALYLCASSFAGGLNSPLHFGNGTRLTVT.

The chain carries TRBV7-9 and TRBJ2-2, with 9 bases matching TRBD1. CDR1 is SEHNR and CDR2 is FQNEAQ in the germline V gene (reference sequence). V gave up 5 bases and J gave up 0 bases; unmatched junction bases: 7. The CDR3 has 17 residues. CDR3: CASSETGTGTNTGELFF. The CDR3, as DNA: TGTGCCAGCAGCGAAACCGGGACAGGGACGAACACCGGGGAGCTGTTTTTT.

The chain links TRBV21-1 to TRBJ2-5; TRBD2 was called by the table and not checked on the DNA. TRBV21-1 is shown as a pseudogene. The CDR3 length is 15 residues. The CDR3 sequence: CASSKDETIQETQYF. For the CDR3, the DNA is TGTGCCAGCAGCAAAGACGAGACTATCCAAGAGACCCAGTACTTC.

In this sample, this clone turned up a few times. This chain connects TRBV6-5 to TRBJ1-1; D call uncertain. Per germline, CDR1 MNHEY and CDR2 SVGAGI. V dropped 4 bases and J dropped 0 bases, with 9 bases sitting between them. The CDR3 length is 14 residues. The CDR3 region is CASSSAEVNTEAFF. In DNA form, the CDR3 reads TGTGCCAGCAGTTCCGCAGAGGTGAACACTGAAGCTTTCTTT.

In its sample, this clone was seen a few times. The CDR3 bases are TGCGCCAGCAGCTCGCCGGCCGGGACAGCGGGCAATGGCTACACCTTC. This gives the protein CASSSPAGTAGNGYTF. V usage is TRBV4-1 and J usage is TRBJ1-2, with 7 positions matching TRBD1. V gave up 5 bases and J gave up 6 bases; unmatched junction bases: 15. This CDR3 is built from 16 residues. Germline V lookup: CDR1 MGHRA, CDR2 YSYEKL.

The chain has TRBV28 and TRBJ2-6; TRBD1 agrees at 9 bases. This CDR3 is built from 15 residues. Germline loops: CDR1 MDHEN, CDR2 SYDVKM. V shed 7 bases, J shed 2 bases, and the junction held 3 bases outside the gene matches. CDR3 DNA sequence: TGTGCCAGCAAAACAGGGGGCACTGGGGCCAACGTCCTGACTTTC. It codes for CASKTGGTGANVLTF.

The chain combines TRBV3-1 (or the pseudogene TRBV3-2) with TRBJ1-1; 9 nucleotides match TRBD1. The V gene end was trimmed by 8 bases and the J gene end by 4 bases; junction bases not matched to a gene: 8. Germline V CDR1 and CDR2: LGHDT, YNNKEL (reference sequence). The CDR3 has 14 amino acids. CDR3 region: CASQFGQGSTEAFF. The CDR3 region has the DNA TGTGCCAGCCAATTCGGACAGGGGTCCACTGAAGCTTTCTTT.

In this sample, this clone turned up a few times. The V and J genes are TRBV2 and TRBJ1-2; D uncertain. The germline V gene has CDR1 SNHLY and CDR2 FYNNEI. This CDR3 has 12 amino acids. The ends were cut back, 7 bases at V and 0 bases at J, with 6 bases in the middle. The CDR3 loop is CASMVTNYGYTF. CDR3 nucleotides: TGTGCCAGCATGGTGACTAACTATGGCTACACCTTC. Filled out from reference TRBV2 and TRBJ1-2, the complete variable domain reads EPEVTQTPSHQVTQMGQEVILRCVPISNHLYFYWYRQILGQKVEFLVSFYNNEISEKSEIFDDQFSVERPDGSNFTLKIRSTKLEDSAMYFCASMVTNYGYTFGSGTRLTVV.

CDR3 protein: CASSYGRGGAYEQYF. Written as DNA, the CDR3 is TGTGCCAGCAGTTATGGCCGTGGCGGAGCCTACGAGCAGTACTTC. The chain has TRBV6-5 and TRBJ2-7; D gene uncertain. The germline CDR1 and CDR2 sequences are MNHEY and SVGAGI. The CDR3 is 15 amino acids. V was cut by 3 bases and J by 2 bases, with 14 bases left in between.

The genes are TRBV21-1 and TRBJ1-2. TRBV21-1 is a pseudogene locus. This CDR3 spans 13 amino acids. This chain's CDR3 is CASWRTSKRGYTF. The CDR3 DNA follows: TGTGCCAGCTGGCGGACGTCTAAGCGCGGCTACACCTTC.

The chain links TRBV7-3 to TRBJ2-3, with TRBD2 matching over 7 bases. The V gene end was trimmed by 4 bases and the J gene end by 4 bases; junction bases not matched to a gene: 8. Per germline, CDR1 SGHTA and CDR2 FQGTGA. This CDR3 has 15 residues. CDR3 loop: CASSSPSGVSDTQYF. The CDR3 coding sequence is TGTGCCAGCAGCTCCCCAAGCGGGGTTTCAGATACGCAGTATTTT.

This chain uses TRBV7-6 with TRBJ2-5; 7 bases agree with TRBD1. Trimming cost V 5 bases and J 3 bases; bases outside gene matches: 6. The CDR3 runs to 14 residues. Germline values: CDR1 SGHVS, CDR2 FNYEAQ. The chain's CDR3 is CASSLTGWEETQYF. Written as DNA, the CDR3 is TGTGCCAGCAGCCTGACAGGGTGGGAAGAGACCCAGTACTTC.

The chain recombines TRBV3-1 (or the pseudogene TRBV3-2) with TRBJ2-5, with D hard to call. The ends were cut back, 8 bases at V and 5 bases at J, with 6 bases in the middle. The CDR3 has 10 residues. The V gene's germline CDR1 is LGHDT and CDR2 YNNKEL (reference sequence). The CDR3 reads CASGMETQYF. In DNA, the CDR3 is TGTGCCAGCGGGATGGAGACCCAGTACTTC.

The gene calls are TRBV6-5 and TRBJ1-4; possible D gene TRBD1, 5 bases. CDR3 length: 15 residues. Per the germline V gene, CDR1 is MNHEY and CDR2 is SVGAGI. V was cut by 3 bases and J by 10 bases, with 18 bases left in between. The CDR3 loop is CASSYEGQGVGKLFF. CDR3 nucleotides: TGTGCCAGCAGTTATGAAGGACAAGGAGTAGGAAAACTGTTTTTT.

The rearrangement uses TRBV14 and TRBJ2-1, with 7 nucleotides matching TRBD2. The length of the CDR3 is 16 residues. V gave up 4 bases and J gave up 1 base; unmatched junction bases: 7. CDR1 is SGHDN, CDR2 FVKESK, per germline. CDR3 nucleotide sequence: TGTGCCAGCAGCCGAGATGGCGGGGGTTCCTACAATGAGCAGTTCTTC. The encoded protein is CASSRDGGGSYNEQFF.

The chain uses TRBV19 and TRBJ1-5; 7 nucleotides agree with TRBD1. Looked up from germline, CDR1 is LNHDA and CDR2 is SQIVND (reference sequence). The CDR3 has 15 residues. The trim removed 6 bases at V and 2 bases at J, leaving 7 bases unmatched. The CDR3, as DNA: TGTGCCAGTAGGGGACAGCTCGCCCGCAATCAGCCCCAGCATTTT. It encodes CASRGQLARNQPQHF.